The entry below describes one T cell receptor beta chain. This clone appeared a few times. This receptor's antigen is unknown. Base qualities were left out, and no much larger clone turns up one base away. The entry originates in a study of blood T cell repertoires in COVID-19 (TCRdb year 2020). For the wider study: Collaborator samples came from the United States, Italy and Spain and covered acute and convalescent phases of COVID-19. The material from the prospective study consisted of cDNA or gDNA derived from T cells, B-cell-depleted T cells, or PBMCs. Subjects who had been exposed to COVID-19, were actively infected with it, or had recovered from it provided the deeply sampled blood TCRbeta repertoires that made up the dataset. The repertoires were released in a freely available public database intended as a resource for research on the immune response to SARS-CoV-2. The samples were drawn from two sources: the first 160 participants of the ongoing ImmuneRACE study, and 950 to 1,500 subjects contributed by 6 global collaborators. The sample metadata nearly always contained a de-identified subject ID, COVID-19 status, age in years and sex. Where available, HLA class I and class II types were taken from metadata supplied by the sample provider and were not determined by assay-based typing. What the authors observed across the whole study: The quantity of clinical and demographic metadata differed by source and by participant and was supplied without curation.

The immunoSEQ Assay, a bias-controlled multiplex PCR, was used to amplify TCRbeta CDR3 regions from genomic DNA. From the authors' description of their analysis: Within the assay, amplification of reference gene primers was used to estimate how many nucleated cells each sample contained. Sequence reads were collapsed and filtered to measure the absolute abundance of every unique TCRbeta CDR3 rearrangement. For each sample, productive Simpson clonality was calculated as the square root of Simpson's diversity index over productive rearrangements. TCRdb holds this immuneACCESS table with in-frame rearrangements only. Some clones are missing; in checked studies, unresolved V genes explain under half, and the rest has no known cause. V, J and clone size are taken as reported in that table, and D and trimming were inferred from the DNA itself. For this sample there are some 250,000 clones; approximately 81% appear just once. The biggest ten clones account for roughly 7.9% of the sample.

The collaborating institutions used their own protocols to collect whole blood in K2EDTA tubes. For TCRbeta analysis, collaborators shipped samples in one of three forms: frozen whole blood, isolated PBMCs, or DNA extracted from either of those sample types. The CDR3 covers 17 residues, taking in both the cysteine and the phenylalanine. Only the CDR3 part of the read is kept: 51 bases, read in frame from the first base. CDR1 and CDR2 (SGHDT, YYEEEE) derive from the germline V gene. For this chain, trimming is 0 bases at the V end and 2 bases at the J end, and the number of junction bases without a gene match is 9.

Recombination connected TRBV5-6 to TRBJ2-3; 7 central bases correspond to TRBD2. The clonotype was recovered from a woman aged 80 or over with acute or convalescent COVID-19. Sequencing was done on a sample of peripheral blood. The CDR3 reads as follows: CASSLDGTSVPTDTQYF. In nucleotides, the sequence is TGTGCCAGCAGCTTGGACGGAACTAGCGTCCCCACAGATACGCAGTATTTT.